Below, one T cell receptor beta chain is given with its context. Its antigen is not known. This specimen belongs to a study of Ad26.COV2.S vaccination and SARS-CoV-2 variants. Study-wide context: Intramuscular Ad26.COV2.S at 5x10^10 or 1x10^11 viral particles. Overall study results and limits: Recipients of either vaccine or placebo displayed similar breadth of non-spike TCRs.

Treatment here: over 15 received Ad26.COV2.S at low or high dose, single or two shots; about 5 received placebo; per-sample allocation not given. It was on day 63 after the first vaccine or placebo injection that samples were taken. Here immunoSEQ multiplex PCR was the method, and the copy in TCRdb shows in-frame clones only, minus some. The sample holds some 480,000 clones, 87% seen once. The germline V and J ends were trimmed by 0 bases and 1 base, with 5 bases remaining between them. Germline V gene lookup returns CDR1 LGHNA and CDR2 YSLEER. The CDR3 contains 14 residues. The sequencing used peripheral blood, collected in a trial of Ad26.COV2.S vaccine versus placebo. The sequence was obtained from a person between 18 and 59 years old who received the Ad26.COV2.S COVID-19 vaccine or a placebo. J is TRBJ2-3 and V is TRBV4-3; the D is unclear. CDR3 residues: CASSQDAGTDTQYF. CDR3 nucleotide sequence: TGCGCCAGCAGCCAAGATGCCGGCACAGATACGCAGTATTTT.